A single sample gave rise to the 6 T cell receptor beta chains below, sequenced in a study of graft-versus-host responses after intestinal transplantation. Profiling relied on immunoSEQ multiplex PCR, and the TCRdb table lists in-frame clones only, not all of them. The table has about 12,000 clones, over 70% seen once; the top ten hold 50%. The specimen comprised PBMCs, sampled just under 130 days after transplant. These receptors were taken from a human patient who received an intestinal transplant, so some T cells may come from the graft donor.

The genes are TRBV9 and TRBJ2-7; the D is unclear. The V gene's germline CDR1 is SGDLS and CDR2 YYNGEE. The ends were cut back, 1 base at V and 0 bases at J, with 20 bases in the middle. The CDR3 totals 18 residues. The CDR3 DNA reads as TGTGCCAGCAGCGTATCCCTCCAAATAGGCAGGACCTCCTACGAGCAGTACTTC. Translation gives CASSVSLQIGRTSYEQYF. Full variable domain (rest looked up from reference TRBV9 and TRBJ2-7): DSGVTQTPKHLITATGQRVTLRCSPRSGDLSVYWYQQSLDQGLQFLIQYYNGEERAKGNILERFSAQQFPDLHSELNLSSLELGDSALYFCASSVSLQIGRTSYEQYFGPGTRLTVT.

V is TRBV25-1 and J is TRBJ2-7, with D perhaps TRBD2 (5 bases). The germline gives CDR1 MGHDK, CDR2 SYGVNS. CDR3 size: 16 residues. Trimming cost V 2 bases and J 3 bases, with 17 bases left between them. The CDR3 region is CASSEPTGEKHYEQYF. CDR3 nucleotides: TGTGCCAGCAGTGAACCTACCGGGGAAAAACACTACGAGCAGTACTTC.

The CDR3 is CASSRLAGAENIQYF. CDR3 coding DNA: TGTGCCAGCAGCAGACTAGCGGGAGCAGAAAACATTCAGTACTTC. The chain employs TRBV7-2 and TRBJ2-4; 12 bases are shared with TRBD2. Germline assignment: CDR1 SGHTA and CDR2 FQGNSA. Trimming took 5 bases from V and 5 from J; bases not matched to a gene: 4. The CDR3 has 15 residues.

The chain uses TRBV5-1 and TRBJ2-7; 14 nucleotides align to TRBD2. The germline V gene encodes CDR1 SGHRS and CDR2 YFSETQ. The CDR3 consists of 17 residues. Unmatched junction bases numbered 12, after V lost 5 bases and J lost 5 bases. The CDR3 loop is CASSIGGTSGRKDEQYF. The CDR3 DNA reads TGCGCCAGCAGTATTGGCGGGACTAGCGGGAGAAAAGACGAGCAGTACTTC.

The rearrangement links TRBV21-1 to TRBJ2-5. TRBV21-1 counts as a pseudogene. This CDR3 region has 17 residues. This CDR3 is CASSKEAKGPMGETQYF. DNA for the CDR3: TGTGCCAGCAGCAAAGAGGCCAAGGGACCCATGGGAGAGACCCAGTACTTC.

This clone has only one observation. This sequence joins TRBV11-2 and TRBJ2-7; 10 nucleotides align to TRBD1. The CDR3 runs 14 residues. CDR1 SGHAT and CDR2 FQNNGV come from the germline V gene. After removal of 6 bases from V and 4 bases from J, the junction contained 6 bases not matched to a gene. The DNA for the CDR3 is TGTGCCAGCAGACGGGGACAGGGGTTTTACGAGCAGTACTTC. Its translation is CASRRGQGFYEQYF.